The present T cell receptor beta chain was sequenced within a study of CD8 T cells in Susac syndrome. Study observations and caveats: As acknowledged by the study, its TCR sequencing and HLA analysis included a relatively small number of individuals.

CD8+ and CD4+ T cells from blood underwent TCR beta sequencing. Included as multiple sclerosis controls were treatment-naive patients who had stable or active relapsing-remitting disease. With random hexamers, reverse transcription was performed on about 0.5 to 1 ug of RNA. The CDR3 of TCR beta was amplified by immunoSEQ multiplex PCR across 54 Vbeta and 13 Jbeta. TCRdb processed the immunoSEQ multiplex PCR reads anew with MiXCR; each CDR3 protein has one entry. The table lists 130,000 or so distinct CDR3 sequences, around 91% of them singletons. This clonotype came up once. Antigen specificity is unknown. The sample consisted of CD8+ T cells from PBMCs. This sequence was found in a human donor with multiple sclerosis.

CDR3 sequence: CSVERAVSGRILEAFF. The CDR3 region has the DNA TGCAGCGTTGAACGAGCAGTCTCGGGGAGAATCCTTGAAGCTTTCTTT. V usage is TRBV29-1 and J usage is TRBJ1-1; D call uncertain. The CDR3 consists of 16 residues. Germline V gene data show CDR1 as SQVTM and CDR2 as ANQGSEA. V was cut by 2 bases and J by 7 bases, with 23 bases left in between.